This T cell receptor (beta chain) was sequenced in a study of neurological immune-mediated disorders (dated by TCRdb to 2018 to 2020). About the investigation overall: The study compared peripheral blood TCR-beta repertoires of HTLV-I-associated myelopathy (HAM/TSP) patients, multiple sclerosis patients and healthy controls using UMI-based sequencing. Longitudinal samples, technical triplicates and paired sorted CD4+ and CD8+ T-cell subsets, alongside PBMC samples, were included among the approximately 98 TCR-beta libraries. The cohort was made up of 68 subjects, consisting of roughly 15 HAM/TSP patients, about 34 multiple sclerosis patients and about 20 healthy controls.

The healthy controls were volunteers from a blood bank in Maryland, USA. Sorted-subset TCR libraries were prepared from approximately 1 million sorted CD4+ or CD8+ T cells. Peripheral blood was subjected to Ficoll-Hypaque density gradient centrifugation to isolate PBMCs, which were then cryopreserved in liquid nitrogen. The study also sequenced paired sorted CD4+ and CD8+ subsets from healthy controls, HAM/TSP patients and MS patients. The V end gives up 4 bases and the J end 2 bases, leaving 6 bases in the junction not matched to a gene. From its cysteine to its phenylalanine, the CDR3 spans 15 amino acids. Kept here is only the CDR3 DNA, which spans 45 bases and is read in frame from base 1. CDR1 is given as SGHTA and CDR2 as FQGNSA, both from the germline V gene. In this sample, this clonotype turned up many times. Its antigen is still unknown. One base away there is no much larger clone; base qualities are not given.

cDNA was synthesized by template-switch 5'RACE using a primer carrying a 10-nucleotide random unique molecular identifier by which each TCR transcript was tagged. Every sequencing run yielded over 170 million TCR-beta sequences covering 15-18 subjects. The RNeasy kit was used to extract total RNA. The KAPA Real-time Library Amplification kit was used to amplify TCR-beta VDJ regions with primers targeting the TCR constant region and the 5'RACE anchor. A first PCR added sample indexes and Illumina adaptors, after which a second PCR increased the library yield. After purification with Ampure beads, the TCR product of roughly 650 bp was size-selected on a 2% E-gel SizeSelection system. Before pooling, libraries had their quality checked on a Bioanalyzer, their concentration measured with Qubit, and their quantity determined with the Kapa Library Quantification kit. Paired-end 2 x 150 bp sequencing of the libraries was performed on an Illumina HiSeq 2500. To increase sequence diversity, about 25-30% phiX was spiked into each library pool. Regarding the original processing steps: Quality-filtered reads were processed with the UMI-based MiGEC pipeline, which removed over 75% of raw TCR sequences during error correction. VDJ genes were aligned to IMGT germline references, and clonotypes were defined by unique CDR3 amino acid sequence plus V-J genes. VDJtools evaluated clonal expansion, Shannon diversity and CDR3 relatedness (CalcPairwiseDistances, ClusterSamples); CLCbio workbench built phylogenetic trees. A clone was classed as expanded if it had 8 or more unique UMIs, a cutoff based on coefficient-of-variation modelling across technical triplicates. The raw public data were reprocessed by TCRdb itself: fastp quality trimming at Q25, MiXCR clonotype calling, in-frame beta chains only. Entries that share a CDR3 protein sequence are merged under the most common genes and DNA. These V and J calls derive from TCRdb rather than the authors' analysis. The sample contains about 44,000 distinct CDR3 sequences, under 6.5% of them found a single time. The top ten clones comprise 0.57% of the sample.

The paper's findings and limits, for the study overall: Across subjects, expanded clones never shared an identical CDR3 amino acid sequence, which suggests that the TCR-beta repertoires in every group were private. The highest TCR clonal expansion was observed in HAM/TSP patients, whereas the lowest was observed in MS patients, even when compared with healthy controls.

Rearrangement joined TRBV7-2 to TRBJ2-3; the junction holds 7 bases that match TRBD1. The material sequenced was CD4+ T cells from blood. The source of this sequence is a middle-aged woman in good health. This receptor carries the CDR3 CASSSGRGLTDTQYF. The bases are TGTGCCAGCAGCTCCGGAAGGGGGCTCACAGATACGCAGTATTTT.